This T cell receptor beta chain is from a study of T cells and Merkel cell carcinoma outcomes. This clone was recorded once. What it recognizes is unknown. Germline CDR1 SEHNR, CDR2 FQNEAQ (reference sequence). The germline V and J ends were trimmed by 5 bases and 8 bases, with 15 bases remaining between them. CDR3 size: 14 residues. Profiling relied on immunoSEQ multiplex PCR, and the TCRdb table lists in-frame clones only, not all of them. This table has about 19,000 clones, over 70% appearing once. Study-wide results and caveats: Merkel cell carcinoma outcomes were reportedly predicted by repertoire and T-cell density.

The receptor was isolated from a human donor with Merkel cell carcinoma. The sequenced sample was tumor tissue from Merkel cell carcinoma. The chain joins TRBV7-9 to TRBJ1-4, with TRBD1 as a possible D gene (6 bases). CDR3 in amino acids: CASSPWGGQEKLFF. CDR3 DNA sequence: TGTGCCAGCAGCCCCTGGGGGGGGCAGGAAAAACTGTTTTTT.